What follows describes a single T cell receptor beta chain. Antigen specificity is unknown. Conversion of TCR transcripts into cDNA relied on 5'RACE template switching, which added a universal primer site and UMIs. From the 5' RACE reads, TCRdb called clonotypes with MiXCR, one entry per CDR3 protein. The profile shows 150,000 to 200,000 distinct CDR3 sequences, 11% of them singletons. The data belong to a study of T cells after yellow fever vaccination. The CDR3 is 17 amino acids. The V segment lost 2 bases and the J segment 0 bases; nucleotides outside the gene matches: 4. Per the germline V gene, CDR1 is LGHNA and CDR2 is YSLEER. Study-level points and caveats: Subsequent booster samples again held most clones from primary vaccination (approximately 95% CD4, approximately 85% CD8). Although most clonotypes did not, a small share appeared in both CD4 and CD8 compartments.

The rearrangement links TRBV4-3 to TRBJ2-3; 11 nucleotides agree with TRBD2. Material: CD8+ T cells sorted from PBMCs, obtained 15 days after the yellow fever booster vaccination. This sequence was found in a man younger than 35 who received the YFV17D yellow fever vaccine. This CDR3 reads CASSQRGTSGSTDTQYF. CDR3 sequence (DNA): TGCGCCAGCAGCCAAAGGGGGACTAGCGGAAGCACAGATACGCAGTATTTT.